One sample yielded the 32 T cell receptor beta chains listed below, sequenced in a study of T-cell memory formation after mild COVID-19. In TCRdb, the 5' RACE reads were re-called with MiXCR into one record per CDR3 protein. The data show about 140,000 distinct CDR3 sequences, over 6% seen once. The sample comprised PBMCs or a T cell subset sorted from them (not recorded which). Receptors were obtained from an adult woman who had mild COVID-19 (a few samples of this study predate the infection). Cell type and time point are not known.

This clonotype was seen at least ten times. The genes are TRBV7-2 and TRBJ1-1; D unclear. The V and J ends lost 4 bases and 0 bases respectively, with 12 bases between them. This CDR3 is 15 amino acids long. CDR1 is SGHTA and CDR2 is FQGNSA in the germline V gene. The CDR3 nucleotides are TGTGCCAGCAGCTCCCGGGCTGGAGTGAACACTGAAGCTTTCTTT. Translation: CASSSRAGVNTEAFF.

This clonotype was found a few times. The CDR3 sequence: CAISPAEDQPQHF. The CDR3 nucleotides read TGTGCCATCAGCCCGGCAGAAGATCAGCCCCAGCATTTT. The gene calls are TRBV10-3 and TRBJ1-5; D gene ambiguous. The V end lost 6 bases, the J end lost 5 bases, and 11 bases lay between the germline ends. The length of the CDR3 is 13 residues. Looked up from germline, CDR1 is ENHRY and CDR2 is SYGVKD.

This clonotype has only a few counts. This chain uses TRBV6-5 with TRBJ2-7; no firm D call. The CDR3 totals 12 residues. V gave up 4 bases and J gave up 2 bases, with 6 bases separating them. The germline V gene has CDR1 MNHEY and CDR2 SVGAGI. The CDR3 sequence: CASSSPPYEQYF. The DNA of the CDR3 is TGTGCCAGCAGTTCCCCACCCTACGAGCAGTACTTC.

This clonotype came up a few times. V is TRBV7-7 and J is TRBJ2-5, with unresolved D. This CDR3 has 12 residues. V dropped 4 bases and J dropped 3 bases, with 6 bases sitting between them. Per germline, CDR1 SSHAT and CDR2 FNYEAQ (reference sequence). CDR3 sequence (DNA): TGTGCCAGCAGCTCATCCAAAGAGACCCAGTACTTC. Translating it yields CASSSSKETQYF. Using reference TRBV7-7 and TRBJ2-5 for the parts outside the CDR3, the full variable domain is GAGVSQSPRYKVTKRGQDVTLRCDPISSHATLYWYQQALGQGPEFLTYFNYEAQPDKSGLPSDRFSAERPEGSISTLTIQRTEQRDSAMYRCASSSSKETQYFGPGTRLLVL.

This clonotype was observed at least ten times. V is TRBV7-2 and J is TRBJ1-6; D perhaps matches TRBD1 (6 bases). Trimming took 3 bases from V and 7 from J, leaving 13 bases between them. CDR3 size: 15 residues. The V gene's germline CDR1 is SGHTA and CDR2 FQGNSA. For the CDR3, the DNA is TGTGCCAGCAGCTTTCAGGGGCATGGAAATTCACCCCTCCACTTT. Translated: CASSFQGHGNSPLHF.

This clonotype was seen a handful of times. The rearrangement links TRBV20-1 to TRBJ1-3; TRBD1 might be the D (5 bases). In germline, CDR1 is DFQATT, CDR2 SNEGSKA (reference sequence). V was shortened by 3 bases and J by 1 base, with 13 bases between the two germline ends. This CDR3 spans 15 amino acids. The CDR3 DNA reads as TGCAGTGCTAGGGGGGACGTGGTATCTGGAAACACCATATATTTT. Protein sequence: CSARGDVVSGNTIYF.

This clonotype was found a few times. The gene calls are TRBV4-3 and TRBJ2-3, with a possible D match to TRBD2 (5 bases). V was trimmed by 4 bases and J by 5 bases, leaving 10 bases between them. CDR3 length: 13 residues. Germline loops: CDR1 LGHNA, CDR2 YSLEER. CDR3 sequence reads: CASSPRTGDTQYF. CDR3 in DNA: TGCGCCAGCAGCCCCCGGACTGGAGATACGCAGTATTTT.

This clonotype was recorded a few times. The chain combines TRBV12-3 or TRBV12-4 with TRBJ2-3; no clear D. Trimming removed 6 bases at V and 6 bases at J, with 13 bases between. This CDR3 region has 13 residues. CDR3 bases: TGTGCCAGCAGCCGGTCCCCCCCGGATACGCAGTATTTT. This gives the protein CASSRSPPDTQYF.

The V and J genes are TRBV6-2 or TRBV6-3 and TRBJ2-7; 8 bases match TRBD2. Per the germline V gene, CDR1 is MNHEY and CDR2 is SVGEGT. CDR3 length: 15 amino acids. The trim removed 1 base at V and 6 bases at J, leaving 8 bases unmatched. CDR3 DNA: TGTGCCAGCAGTTACTTTGTACTAGCGGAAATCGAGCAGTACTTC. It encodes CASSYFVLAEIEQYF.

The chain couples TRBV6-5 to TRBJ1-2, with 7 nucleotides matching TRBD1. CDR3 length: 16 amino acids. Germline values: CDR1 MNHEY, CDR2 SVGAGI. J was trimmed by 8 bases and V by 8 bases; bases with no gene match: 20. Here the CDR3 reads CASRTGARRGARGYTF. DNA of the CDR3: TGTGCCAGCCGGACAGGTGCACGGAGGGGGGCCCGAGGCTACACCTTC.

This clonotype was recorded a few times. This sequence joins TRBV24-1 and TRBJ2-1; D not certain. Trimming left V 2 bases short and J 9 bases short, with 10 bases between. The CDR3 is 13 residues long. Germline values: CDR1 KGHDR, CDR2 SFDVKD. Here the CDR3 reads CATSDYVRGEQFF. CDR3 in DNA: TGTGCCACCAGTGATTACGTCCGCGGTGAGCAGTTCTTC.

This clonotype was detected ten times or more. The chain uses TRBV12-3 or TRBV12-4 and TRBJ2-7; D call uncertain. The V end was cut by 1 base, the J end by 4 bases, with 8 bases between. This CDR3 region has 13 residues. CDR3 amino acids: CASSLGRLYEQYF. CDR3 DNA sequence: TGTGCCAGCAGTTTAGGGCGGTTATACGAGCAGTACTTC.

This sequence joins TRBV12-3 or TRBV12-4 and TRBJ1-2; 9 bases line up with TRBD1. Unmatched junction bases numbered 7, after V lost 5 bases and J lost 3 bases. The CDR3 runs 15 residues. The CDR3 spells CASSVGQGTYYGYTF. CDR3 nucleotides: TGTGCCAGCAGTGTGGGACAGGGTACTTACTATGGCTACACCTTC.

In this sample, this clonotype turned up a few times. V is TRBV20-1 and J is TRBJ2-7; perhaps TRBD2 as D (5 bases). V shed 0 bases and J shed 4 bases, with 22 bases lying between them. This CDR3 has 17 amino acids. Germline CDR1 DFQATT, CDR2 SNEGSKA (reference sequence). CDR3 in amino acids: CSARDGRGFSYSYEQYF. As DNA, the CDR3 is TGCAGTGCTAGAGATGGACGAGGGTTTAGTTATTCTTACGAGCAGTACTTC.

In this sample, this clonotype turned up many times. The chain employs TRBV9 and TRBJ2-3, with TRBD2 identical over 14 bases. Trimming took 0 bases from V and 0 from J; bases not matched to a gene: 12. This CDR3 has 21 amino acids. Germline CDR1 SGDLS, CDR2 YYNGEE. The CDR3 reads CASSVEVGLAGGTASTDTQYF. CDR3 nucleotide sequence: TGTGCCAGCAGCGTAGAAGTAGGACTAGCGGGGGGAACCGCTAGCACAGATACGCAGTATTTT.

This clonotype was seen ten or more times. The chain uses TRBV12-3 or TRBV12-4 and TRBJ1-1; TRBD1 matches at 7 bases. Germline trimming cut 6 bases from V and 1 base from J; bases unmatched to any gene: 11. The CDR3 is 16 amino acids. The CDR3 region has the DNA TGTGCCAGCAGGCATAGACTCCGGGACAGGAACACTGAAGCTTTCTTT. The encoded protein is CASRHRLRDRNTEAFF.

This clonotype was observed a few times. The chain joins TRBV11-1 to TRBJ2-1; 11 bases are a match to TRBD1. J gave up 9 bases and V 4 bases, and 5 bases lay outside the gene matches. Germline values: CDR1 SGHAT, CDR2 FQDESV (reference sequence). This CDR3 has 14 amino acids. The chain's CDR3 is CASSYGQGAGEQFF. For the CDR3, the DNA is TGTGCCAGCAGCTACGGACAGGGGGCTGGTGAGCAGTTCTTC.

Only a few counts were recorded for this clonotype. For the CDR3, the DNA is TGTGCCAGCTCACCCGACGCAAGGTCCACTCAAGGCTACACCTTC. Translation gives CASSPDARSTQGYTF. J is TRBJ1-2 and V is TRBV18; D gene unclear. Per the germline V gene, CDR1 is KGHSH and CDR2 is LQKENI. The V end was cut by 3 bases, the J end by 8 bases, with 19 bases between. This CDR3 contains 15 residues.

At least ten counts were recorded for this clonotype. In DNA, the CDR3 is TGTGCCAGCAGCTTGAACTACGGACAGGGGACCTCTGGAAACACCATATATTTT. Encoded protein: CASSLNYGQGTSGNTIYF. This chain links TRBV5-5 with TRBJ1-3, with 9 bases identical to TRBD1. Germline V gene lookup returns CDR1 SGHKS and CDR2 YYEKEE (reference sequence). This CDR3 has 18 amino acids. The V segment lost 1 base and the J segment 0 bases; nucleotides outside the gene matches: 8.

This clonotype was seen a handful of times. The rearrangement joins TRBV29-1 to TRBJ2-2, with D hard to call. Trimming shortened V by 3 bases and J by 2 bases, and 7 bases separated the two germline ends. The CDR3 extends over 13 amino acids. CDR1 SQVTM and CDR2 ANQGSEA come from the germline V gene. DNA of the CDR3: TGCAGCGTTGACAGCGCAAACACCGGGGAGCTGTTTTTT. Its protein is CSVDSANTGELFF.

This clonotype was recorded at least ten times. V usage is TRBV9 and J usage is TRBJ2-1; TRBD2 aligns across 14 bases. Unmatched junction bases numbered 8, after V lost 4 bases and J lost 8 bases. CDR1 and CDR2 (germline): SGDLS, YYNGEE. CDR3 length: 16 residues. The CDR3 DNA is TGTGCCAGCAGCCTACACCCGGGACTAGCGGGGGATGAGCAGTTCTTC. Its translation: CASSLHPGLAGDEQFF.

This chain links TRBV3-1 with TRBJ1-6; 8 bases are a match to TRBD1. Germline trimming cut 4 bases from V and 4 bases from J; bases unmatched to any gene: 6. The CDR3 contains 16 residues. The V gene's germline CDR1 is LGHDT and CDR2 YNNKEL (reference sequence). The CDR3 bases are TGTGCCAGCAGCCCCACAGGGGGAGGTTATAATTCACCCCTCCACTTT. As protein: CASSPTGGGYNSPLHF.

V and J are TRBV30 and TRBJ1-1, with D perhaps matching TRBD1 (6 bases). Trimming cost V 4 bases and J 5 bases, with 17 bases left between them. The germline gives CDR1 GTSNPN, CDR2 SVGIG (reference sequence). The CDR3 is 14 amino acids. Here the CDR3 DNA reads TGTGCCTGGAAATCAGTCGGGGGGCATACTGAAGCTTTCTTT. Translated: CAWKSVGGHTEAFF.

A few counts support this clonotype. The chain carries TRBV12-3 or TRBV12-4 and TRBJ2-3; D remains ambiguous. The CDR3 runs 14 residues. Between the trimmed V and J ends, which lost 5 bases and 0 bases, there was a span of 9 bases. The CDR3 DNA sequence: TGTGCCAGCAGTCTAGGCTCTAGCACAGATACGCAGTATTTT. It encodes CASSLGSSTDTQYF.

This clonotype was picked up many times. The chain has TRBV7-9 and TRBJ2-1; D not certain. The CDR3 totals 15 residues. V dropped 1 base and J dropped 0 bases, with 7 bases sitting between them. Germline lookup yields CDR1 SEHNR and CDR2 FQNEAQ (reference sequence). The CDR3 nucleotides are TGTGCCAGCAGCTTAGGCGAGAGCTCCTACAATGAGCAGTTCTTC. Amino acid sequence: CASSLGESSYNEQFF. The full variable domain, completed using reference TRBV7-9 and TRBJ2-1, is DTGVSQNPRHKITKRGQNVTFRCDPISEHNRLYWYRQTLGQGPEFLTYFQNEAQLEKSRLLSDRFSAERPKGSFSTLEIQRTEQGDSAMYLCASSLGESSYNEQFFGPGTRLTVL.

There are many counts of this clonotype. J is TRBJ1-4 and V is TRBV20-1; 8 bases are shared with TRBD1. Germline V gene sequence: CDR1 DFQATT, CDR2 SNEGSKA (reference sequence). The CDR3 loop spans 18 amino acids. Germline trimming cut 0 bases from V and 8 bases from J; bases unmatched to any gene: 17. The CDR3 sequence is CSARDRGQARRGGEKLFF. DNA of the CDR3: TGCAGTGCTAGAGATCGGGGACAGGCTCGCCGTGGAGGAGAAAAACTGTTTTTT.

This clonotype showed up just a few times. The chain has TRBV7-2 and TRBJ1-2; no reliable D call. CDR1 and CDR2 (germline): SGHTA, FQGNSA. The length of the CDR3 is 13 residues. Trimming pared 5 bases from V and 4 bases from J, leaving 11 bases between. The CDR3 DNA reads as TGTGCCAGCAGCCAGACGCGGTCCTATGGCTACACCTTC. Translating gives CASSQTRSYGYTF. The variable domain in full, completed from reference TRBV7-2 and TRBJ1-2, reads GAGVSQSPSNKVTEKGKDVELRCDPISGHTALYWYRQSLGQGLEFLIYFQGNSAPDKSGLPSDRFSAERTGGSVSTLTIQRTQQEDSAVYLCASSQTRSYGYTFGSGTRLTVV.

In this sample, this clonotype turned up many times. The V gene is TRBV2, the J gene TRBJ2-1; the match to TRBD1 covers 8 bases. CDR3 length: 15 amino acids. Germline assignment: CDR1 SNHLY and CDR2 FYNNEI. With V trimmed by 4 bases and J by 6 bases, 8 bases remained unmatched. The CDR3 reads CASSGDRGGFNEQFF. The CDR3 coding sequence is TGTGCCAGCAGTGGTGACAGGGGCGGATTCAATGAGCAGTTCTTC. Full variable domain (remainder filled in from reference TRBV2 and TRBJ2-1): EPEVTQTPSHQVTQMGQEVILRCVPISNHLYFYWYRQILGQKVEFLVSFYNNEISEKSEIFDDQFSVERPDGSNFTLKIRSTKLEDSAMYFCASSGDRGGFNEQFFGPGTRLTVL.

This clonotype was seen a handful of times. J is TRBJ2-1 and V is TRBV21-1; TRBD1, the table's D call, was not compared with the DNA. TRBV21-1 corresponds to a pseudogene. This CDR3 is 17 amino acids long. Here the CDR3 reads CASSKIRTGQGGNEQFF. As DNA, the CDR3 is TGTGCCAGCAGCAAGATAAGGACGGGACAGGGTGGAAATGAGCAGTTCTTC.

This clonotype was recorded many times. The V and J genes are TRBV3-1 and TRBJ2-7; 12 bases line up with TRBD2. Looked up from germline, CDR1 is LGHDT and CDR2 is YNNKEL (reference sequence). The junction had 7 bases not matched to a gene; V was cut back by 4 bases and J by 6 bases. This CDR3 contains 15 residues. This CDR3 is CASSPRTSGVGEQYF. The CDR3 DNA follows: TGTGCCAGCAGCCCCCGGACTAGCGGGGTCGGCGAGCAGTACTTC.

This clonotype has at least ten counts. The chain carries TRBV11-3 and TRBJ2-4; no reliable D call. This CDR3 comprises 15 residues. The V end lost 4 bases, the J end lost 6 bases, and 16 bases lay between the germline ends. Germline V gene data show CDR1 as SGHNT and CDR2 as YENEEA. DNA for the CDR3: TGTGCCAGCAGCTCCCCTGCAGTGGGTTCAAACATTCAGTACTTC. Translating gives CASSSPAVGSNIQYF.

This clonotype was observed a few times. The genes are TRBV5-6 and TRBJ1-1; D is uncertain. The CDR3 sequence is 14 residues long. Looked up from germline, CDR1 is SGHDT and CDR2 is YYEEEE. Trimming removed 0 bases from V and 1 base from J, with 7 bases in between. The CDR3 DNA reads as TGTGCCAGCAGCTTGGGTCTTGGGAACACTGAAGCTTTCTTT. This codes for CASSLGLGNTEAFF.